The sequence of this TCR beta chain was determined in a study of blood T cell repertoires in COVID-19. Whole-study context: The study drew acute and convalescent COVID-19 samples from the United States, Italy and Spain. Sources were T cells, B-cell-depleted T cells, or PBMCs; the material itself was cDNA or gDNA.

Libraries were prepared by immunoSEQ multiplex PCR; TCRdb keeps only in-frame clonotypes and omits some of them. The table records about 40,000 clones, more than 75% of them present only once. The CDR3 consists of 13 residues. J was trimmed by 5 bases and V by 8 bases; bases with no gene match: 4. Germline V gives CDR1 SQVTM, CDR2 ANQGSEA. This clonotype was sampled from an older man with acute or convalescent COVID-19. Sequenced: peripheral blood. The chain recombines TRBV29-1 with TRBJ2-2; 11 bases align to TRBD2. The CDR3 nucleotides are TGCAGCTCTAGCGGGGGGTGGACCGGGGAGCTGTTTTTT. Its protein is CSSSGGWTGELFF.